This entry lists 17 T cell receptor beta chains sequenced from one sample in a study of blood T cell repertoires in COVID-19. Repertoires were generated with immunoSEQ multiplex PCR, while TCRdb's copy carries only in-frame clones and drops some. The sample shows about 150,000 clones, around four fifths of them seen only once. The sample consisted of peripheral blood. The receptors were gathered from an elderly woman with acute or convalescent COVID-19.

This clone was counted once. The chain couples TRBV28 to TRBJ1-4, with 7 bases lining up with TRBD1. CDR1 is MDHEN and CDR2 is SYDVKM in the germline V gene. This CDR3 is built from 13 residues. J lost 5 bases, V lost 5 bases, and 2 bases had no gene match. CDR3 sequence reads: CASSTDRNEKLFF. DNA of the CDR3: TGTGCCAGCAGTACGGACAGGAATGAAAAACTGTTTTTT.

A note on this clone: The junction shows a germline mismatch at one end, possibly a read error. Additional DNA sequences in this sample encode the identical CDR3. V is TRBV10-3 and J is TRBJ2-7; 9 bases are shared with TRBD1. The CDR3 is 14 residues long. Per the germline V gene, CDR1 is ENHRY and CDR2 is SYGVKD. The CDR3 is CAISDGQGRYEQYF. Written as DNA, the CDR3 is TGCGCCATCAGTGACGGACAGGGGCGATACGAGCAGTACTTC.

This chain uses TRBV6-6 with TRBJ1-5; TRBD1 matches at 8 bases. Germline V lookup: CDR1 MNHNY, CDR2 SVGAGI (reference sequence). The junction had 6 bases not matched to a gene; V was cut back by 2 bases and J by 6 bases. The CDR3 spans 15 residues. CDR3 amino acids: CASSYLTGVGQPQHF. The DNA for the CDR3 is TGTGCCAGCAGTTACCTGACAGGGGTGGGTCAGCCCCAGCATTTT.

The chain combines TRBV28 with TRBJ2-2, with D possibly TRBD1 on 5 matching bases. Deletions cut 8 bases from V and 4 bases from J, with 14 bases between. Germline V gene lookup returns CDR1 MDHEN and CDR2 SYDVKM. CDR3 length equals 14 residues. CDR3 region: CASQGLFSTGELFF. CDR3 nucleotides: TGTGCCAGCCAGGGTTTATTCTCCACCGGGGAGCTGTTTTTT.

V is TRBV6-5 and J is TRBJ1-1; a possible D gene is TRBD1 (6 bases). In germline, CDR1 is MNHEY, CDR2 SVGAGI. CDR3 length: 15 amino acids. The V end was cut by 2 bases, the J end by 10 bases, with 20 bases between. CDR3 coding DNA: TGTGCCAGCAGTTACCGGGGGGGGGCCCAGGACAGAGCTTTCTTT. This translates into CASSYRGGAQDRAFF.

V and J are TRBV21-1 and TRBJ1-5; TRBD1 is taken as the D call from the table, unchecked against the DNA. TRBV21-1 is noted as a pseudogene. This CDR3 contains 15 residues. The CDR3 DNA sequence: TGTGCCAGCAGCAGAAGACAGGTTAGCAATCAGCCCCAGCATTTT. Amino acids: CASSRRQVSNQPQHF.

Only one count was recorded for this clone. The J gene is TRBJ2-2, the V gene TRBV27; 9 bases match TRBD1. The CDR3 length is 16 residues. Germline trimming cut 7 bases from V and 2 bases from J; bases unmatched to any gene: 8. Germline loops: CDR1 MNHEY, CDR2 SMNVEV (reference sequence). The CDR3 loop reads CASKRTGVLNTGELFF. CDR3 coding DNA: TGTGCCAGCAAGAGGACAGGGGTGCTAAACACCGGGGAGCTGTTTTTT.

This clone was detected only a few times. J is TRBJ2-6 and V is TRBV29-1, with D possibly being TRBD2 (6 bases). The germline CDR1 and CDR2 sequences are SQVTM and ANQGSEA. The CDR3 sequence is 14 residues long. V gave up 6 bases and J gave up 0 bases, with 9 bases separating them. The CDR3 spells CSVGLSSGANVLTF. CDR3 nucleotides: TGCAGCGTGGGACTGAGCTCTGGGGCCAACGTCCTGACTTTC. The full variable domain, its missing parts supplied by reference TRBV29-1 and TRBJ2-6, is SAVISQKPSRDICQRGTSLTIQCQVDSQVTMMFWYRQQPGQSLTLIATANQGSEATYESGFVIDKFPISRPNLTFSTLTVSNMSPEDSSIYLCSVGLSSGANVLTFGAGSRLTVL.

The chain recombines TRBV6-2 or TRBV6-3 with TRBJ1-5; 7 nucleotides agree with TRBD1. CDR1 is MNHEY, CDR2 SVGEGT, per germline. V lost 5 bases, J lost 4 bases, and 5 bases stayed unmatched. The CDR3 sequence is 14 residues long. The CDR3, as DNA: TGTGCCAGCAGTCGGGGACAGCAAAATCAGCCCCAGCATTTT. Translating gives CASSRGQQNQPQHF.

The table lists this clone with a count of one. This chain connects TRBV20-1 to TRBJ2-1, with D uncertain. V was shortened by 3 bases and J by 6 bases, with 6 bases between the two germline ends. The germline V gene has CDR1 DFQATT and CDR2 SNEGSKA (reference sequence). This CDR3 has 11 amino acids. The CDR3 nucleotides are TGCAGTGCTAGTACGAGCAATGAGCAGTTCTTC. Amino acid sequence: CSASTSNEQFF.

The CDR3 nucleotides are TGTGCCAGCAGTGAAGAGGGGTACACTGCTGTCTACGAGCAGTACTTC. It specifies CASSEEGYTAVYEQYF. J is TRBJ2-7 and V is TRBV6-1, with D maybe TRBD1 (5 bases). The CDR3 runs 16 residues. Germline-derived CDR1 and CDR2 are MNHNS and SASEGT. V was clipped by 1 base and J by 3 bases, with 16 bases between them.

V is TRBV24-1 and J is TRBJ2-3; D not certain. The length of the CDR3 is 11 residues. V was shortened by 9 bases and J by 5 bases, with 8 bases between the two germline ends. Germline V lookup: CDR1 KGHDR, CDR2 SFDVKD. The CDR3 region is CATGEEDTQYF. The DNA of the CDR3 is TGTGCCACCGGAGAAGAAGATACGCAGTATTTT.

This CDR3 reads CASSLRTGNYNEQFF. CDR3 nucleotides: TGTGCCAGCAGCTTAAGGACAGGGAACTACAATGAGCAGTTCTTC. This chain links TRBV7-3 with TRBJ2-1, with 8 bases aligning to TRBD1. Germline V gene data show CDR1 as SGHTA and CDR2 as FQGTGA. CDR3 length: 15 amino acids. J lost 3 bases, V lost 1 base, and 2 bases had no gene match. The full variable domain, its missing parts supplied by reference TRBV7-3 and TRBJ2-1, is GAGVSQTPSNKVTEKGKYVELRCDPISGHTALYWYRQSLGQGPEFLIYFQGTGAADDSGLPNDRFFAVRPEGSVSTLKIQRTERGDSAVYLCASSLRTGNYNEQFFGPGTRLTVL.

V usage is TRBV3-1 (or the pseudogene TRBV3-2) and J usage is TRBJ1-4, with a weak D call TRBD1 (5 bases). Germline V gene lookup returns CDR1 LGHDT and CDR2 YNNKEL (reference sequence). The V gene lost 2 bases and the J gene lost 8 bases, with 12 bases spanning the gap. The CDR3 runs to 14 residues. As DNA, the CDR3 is TGTGCCAGCAGCCAATCGTGGAAGGGGGAAAAACTGTTTTTT. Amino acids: CASSQSWKGEKLFF.

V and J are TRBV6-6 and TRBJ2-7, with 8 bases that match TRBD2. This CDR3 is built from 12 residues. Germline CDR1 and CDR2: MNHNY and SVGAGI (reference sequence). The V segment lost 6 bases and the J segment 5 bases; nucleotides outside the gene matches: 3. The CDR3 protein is CASSRTSHEQYF. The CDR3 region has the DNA TGTGCCAGCAGCCGGACTAGCCACGAGCAGTACTTC.

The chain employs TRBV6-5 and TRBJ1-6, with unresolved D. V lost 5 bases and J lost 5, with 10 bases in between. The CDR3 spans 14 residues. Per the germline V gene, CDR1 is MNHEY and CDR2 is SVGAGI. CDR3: CASSLGGNNSPLHF. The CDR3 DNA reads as TGTGCCAGCAGTCTCGGAGGGAATAATTCACCCCTCCACTTT.

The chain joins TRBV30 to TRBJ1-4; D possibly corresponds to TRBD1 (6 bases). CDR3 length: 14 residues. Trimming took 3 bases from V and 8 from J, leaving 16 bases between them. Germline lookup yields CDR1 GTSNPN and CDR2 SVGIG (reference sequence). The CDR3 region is CAWSGLAGVEKLFF. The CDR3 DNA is TGTGCCTGGAGCGGACTGGCAGGGGTCGAAAAACTGTTTTTT.